This passage covers 26 T cell receptor beta chains from one sample sequenced in a study of long-term antiretroviral therapy in people with HIV. Researchers report immunoSEQ v3.0 was run at survey level. The assay was immunoSEQ multiplex PCR, and TCRdb's table has in-frame clones only and misses some. The sample holds 39,000 or so clones, approximately 80% seen once. The material sequenced was unsorted PBMCs, taken 0.6 years after starting antiretroviral therapy. These receptors came from a man aged 18 to 35 with HIV.

The chain has TRBV7-9 and TRBJ1-4; D is unclear. V was trimmed by 1 base and J by 0 bases, leaving 12 bases between them. The V gene's germline CDR1 is SEHNR and CDR2 FQNEAQ (reference sequence). The CDR3 is made up of 17 amino acids. The CDR3 region has the DNA TGTGCCAGCAGCTTAGTTAACACAGCTGCAACTAATGAAAAACTGTTTTTT. Translated: CASSLVNTAATNEKLFF.

The rearrangement uses TRBV6-1 and TRBJ2-4, with a weak D call TRBD1 (6 bases). CDR1 and CDR2 (germline): MNHNS, SASEGT. Trimming cost V 4 bases and J 0 bases, with 10 bases left between them. The CDR3 totals 15 residues. The CDR3 region is CASSVDRLAKNIQYF. The CDR3, as DNA: TGTGCCAGCAGTGTGGACAGACTAGCCAAAAACATTCAGTACTTC.

The rearrangement joins TRBV11-2 to TRBJ2-5; 8 bases line up with TRBD2. The germline CDR1 and CDR2 sequences are SGHAT and FQNNGV. The CDR3 has 17 amino acids. V shed 1 base, J shed 4 bases, and the junction held 11 bases outside the gene matches. This chain's CDR3 is CASSLVTPTAGGETQYF. The CDR3 coding sequence is TGTGCCAGCAGCTTAGTAACCCCAACTGCGGGAGGAGAGACCCAGTACTTC.

V usage is TRBV28 and J usage is TRBJ2-6, with D perhaps being TRBD1 or TRBD2 (6 bases each). Trimming cost V 4 bases and J 2 bases, with 18 bases left between them. Germline V lookup: CDR1 MDHEN, CDR2 SYDVKM. The CDR3 totals 18 residues. The CDR3: CASSSQGWGRTGANVLTF. CDR3 DNA: TGTGCCAGCAGTTCGCAGGGGTGGGGGAGGACTGGGGCCAACGTCCTGACTTTC.

This clone was counted a single time. Here the CDR3 DNA reads TGTGCCAGCAGCTTAGGACTAGCGGACGACGAGCAGTACTTC. As protein: CASSLGLADDEQYF. The chain couples TRBV7-2 to TRBJ2-7, with 9 positions matching TRBD2. CDR3 size: 14 residues. From germline, CDR1 is SGHTA and CDR2 FQGNSA. V lost 1 base to trimming and J lost 5 bases; unmatched junction nucleotides: 3.

J is TRBJ1-2 and V is TRBV18; tentatively, D is TRBD1 (5 bases). Deletions cut 1 base from V and 6 bases from J, with 15 bases between. This CDR3 is built from 15 residues. The V gene's germline CDR1 is KGHSH and CDR2 LQKENI. The CDR3 reads CASSPRQGLADGYTF. The DNA of the CDR3 is TGTGCCAGCTCACCACGGCAGGGTTTGGCGGATGGCTACACCTTC.

V is TRBV7-9 and J is TRBJ1-1; tentative D call: TRBD1 (6 bases). Germline V gene data show CDR1 as SEHNR and CDR2 as FQNEAQ (reference sequence). CDR3 length: 14 residues. Trimming pared 11 bases from V and 4 bases from J, leaving 20 bases between. The CDR3 sequence is CAARGGGTGTEAFF. The CDR3 DNA is TGTGCCGCCCGGGGAGGGGGGACGGGCACTGAAGCTTTCTTT.

The chain is built from TRBV28 and TRBJ2-7, with D unclear. The germline V and J ends were trimmed by 5 bases and 4 bases, with 15 bases remaining between them. Germline values: CDR1 MDHEN, CDR2 SYDVKM. The CDR3 extends over 14 amino acids. This CDR3 is CASSVLKGLYEQYF. DNA of the CDR3: TGTGCCAGCAGTGTCCTGAAAGGGCTATACGAGCAGTACTTC.

The chain combines TRBV5-1 with TRBJ2-2; D is ambiguous. The CDR3 sequence is 15 residues long. V lost 0 bases to trimming and J lost 2 bases, with 8 bases between them. Germline V gene data show CDR1 as SGHRS and CDR2 as YFSETQ. CDR3 loop: CASSLARFNTGELFF. The CDR3 region has the DNA TGCGCCAGCAGCTTGGCCCGATTCAACACCGGGGAGCTGTTTTTT.

This sequence joins TRBV5-1 and TRBJ2-1, with D tentatively TRBD2 (6 bases). The germline CDR1 and CDR2 sequences are SGHRS and YFSETQ. The CDR3 runs 13 residues. The V gene lost 2 bases and the J gene lost 8 bases, with 11 bases spanning the gap. The CDR3 protein is CASSLGGADEQFF. In nucleotides, the CDR3 is TGCGCCAGCAGCTTAGGAGGGGCCGATGAGCAGTTCTTC.

The chain uses TRBV9 and TRBJ2-3; a weak D match, TRBD2 (7 bases). Germline loops: CDR1 SGDLS, CDR2 YYNGEE. V was trimmed by 0 bases and J by 3 bases, leaving 20 bases between them. This CDR3 contains 18 residues. The CDR3 DNA follows: TGTGCCAGCAGCGTAGAAGTCGGGGGGCGCATATATACAGATACGCAGTATTTT. This sequence encodes CASSVEVGGRIYTDTQYF.

This clone was seen a handful of times. This chain connects TRBV5-6 to TRBJ1-3; TRBD1 aligns across 8 bases. This CDR3 has 16 amino acids. V trimming: 3 bases; J trimming: 0 bases; junction bases outside the gene matches: 5. From germline, CDR1 is SGHDT and CDR2 YYEEEE. The CDR3 is CASSSIQGDSGNTIYF. CDR3 DNA: TGTGCCAGCAGCTCGATACAGGGGGACTCTGGAAACACCATATATTTT.

This clone was picked up one time. The gene calls are TRBV27 and TRBJ2-7; 11 bases align to TRBD2. The V and J ends lost 6 bases and 4 bases, in that order; junction bases with no gene match: 11. Looked up from germline, CDR1 is MNHEY and CDR2 is SMNVEV (reference sequence). CDR3 length equals 16 residues. CDR3 protein: CASRLAGASGGYEQYF. DNA for the CDR3: TGTGCCAGCAGACTAGCGGGAGCGAGCGGGGGGTACGAGCAGTACTTC.

The chain employs TRBV28 and TRBJ1-4, with 8 bases lining up with TRBD1. Germline CDR1 reads MDHEN; CDR2 reads SYDVKM. The CDR3 is made up of 16 amino acids. V lost 3 bases, J lost 3 bases, and 6 bases stayed unmatched. CDR3 sequence reads: CASSLQGTGPNEKLFF. The CDR3 DNA sequence: TGTGCCAGCAGTTTGCAAGGGACAGGACCTAATGAAAAACTGTTTTTT.

This clone was seen only a few times. The CDR3 DNA follows: TGTGCCAGCAGCTTAGGACTAGCGGGAGCCCGCACAGATACGCAGTATTTT. This sequence encodes CASSLGLAGARTDTQYF. This rearrangement joins TRBV7-9 to TRBJ2-3; 12 bases line up with TRBD2. CDR3 length: 17 residues. The germline V gene encodes CDR1 SEHNR and CDR2 FQNEAQ (reference sequence). The V segment lost 1 base and the J segment 1 base; nucleotides outside the gene matches: 3.

DNA for the CDR3: TGTGCCAGCTCACACAGGGGTTACACCGGGGAGCTGTTTTTT. Amino acids: CASSHRGYTGELFF. The chain is built from TRBV18 and TRBJ2-2; 7 nucleotides line up with TRBD1. The germline CDR1 and CDR2 sequences are KGHSH and LQKENI. The CDR3 is 14 amino acids. The junction had 2 bases not matched to a gene; V was cut back by 4 bases and J by 3 bases.

The gene calls are TRBV9 and TRBJ2-2; 9 nucleotides match TRBD2. Unmatched junction bases numbered 9, after V lost 4 bases and J lost 5 bases. The V gene's germline CDR1 is SGDLS and CDR2 YYNGEE. The CDR3 runs to 16 residues. The CDR3 region is CASSTTGTSRTGELFF. CDR3 coding DNA: TGTGCCAGCAGCACAACCGGGACTAGCCGGACCGGGGAGCTGTTTTTT.

The V and J genes are TRBV2 and TRBJ1-2; a weak D match, TRBD1 (5 bases). In germline, CDR1 is SNHLY, CDR2 FYNNEI. This CDR3 spans 14 amino acids. The V end was cut by 5 bases, the J end by 6 bases, with 16 bases between. The CDR3, as DNA: TGTGCCAGCAGTCAGCGGCGGGGGGTAGATGGCTACACCTTC. This gives the protein CASSQRRGVDGYTF. Filled out from reference TRBV2 and TRBJ1-2, the complete variable domain reads EPEVTQTPSHQVTQMGQEVILRCVPISNHLYFYWYRQILGQKVEFLVSFYNNEISEKSEIFDDQFSVERPDGSNFTLKIRSTKLEDSAMYFCASSQRRGVDGYTFGSGTRLTVV.

The V and J genes are TRBV5-1 and TRBJ2-2; 12 bases are shared with TRBD1. CDR1 SGHRS and CDR2 YFSETQ come from the germline V gene. With V trimmed by 5 bases and J by 1 base, 3 bases remained unmatched. The CDR3 extends over 16 amino acids. CDR3 region: CASRGTGGLNTGELFF. The CDR3 nucleotides are TGCGCCAGCAGAGGGACAGGGGGCTTGAACACCGGGGAGCTGTTTTTT.

The V call is TRBV6-1, the J call TRBJ1-5, with D possibly matching TRBD1 (5 bases). Trimming removed 4 bases from V and 4 bases from J, with 11 bases in between. This CDR3 is built from 14 residues. Looked up from germline, CDR1 is MNHNS and CDR2 is SASEGT. The CDR3 sequence is CASSAGRANQPQHF. CDR3 DNA sequence: TGTGCCAGCAGTGCGGGCAGGGCTAATCAGCCCCAGCATTTT.

V and J are TRBV10-3 and TRBJ2-7; D gene unclear. The CDR3 runs 11 residues. Germline V CDR1 and CDR2: ENHRY, SYGVKD. Trimming pared 5 bases from V and 7 bases from J, leaving 9 bases between. The CDR3 bases are TGTGCCATCAGTCCTGGGTGGGAGCAGTACTTC. Translated, it gives CAISPGWEQYF.

This chain uses TRBV6-5 with TRBJ2-7; D gene ambiguous. This CDR3 is 11 amino acids long. V was clipped by 6 bases and J by 2 bases, with 5 bases between them. CDR1 and CDR2 (germline): MNHEY, SVGAGI. Written as DNA, the CDR3 is TGTGCCAGCAGACGAACCTACGAGCAGTACTTC. Translation: CASRRTYEQYF.

The chain's CDR3 is CASSFYSSGSEQYF. CDR3 in DNA: TGTGCCAGCAGTTTTTATTCTAGCGGGAGTGAGCAGTACTTC. V usage is TRBV27 and J usage is TRBJ2-7, with 10 bases aligning to TRBD2. The CDR3 runs to 14 residues. Germline V gene lookup returns CDR1 MNHEY and CDR2 SMNVEV (reference sequence). Trimming at V came to 3 bases and at J to 7 bases, leaving 6 bases not matched to a gene.

This clone was picked up a small number of times. The rearrangement joins TRBV6-5 to TRBJ2-1; D possibly matches TRBD1 or TRBD2 (6 bases each). Trimming shortened V by 5 bases and J by 8 bases, and 16 bases separated the two germline ends. This CDR3 has 14 residues. Germline values: CDR1 MNHEY, CDR2 SVGAGI. CDR3: CASSVLGGRDEQFF. CDR3 bases: TGTGCCAGCAGTGTCCTGGGGGGCAGGGATGAGCAGTTCTTC.

This clone appeared once. The chain carries TRBV20-1 and TRBJ2-2, with unresolved D. Germline lookup yields CDR1 DFQATT and CDR2 SNEGSKA (reference sequence). The germline V and J ends were trimmed by 6 bases and 6 bases, with 8 bases remaining between them. The CDR3 is 11 residues long. CDR3 DNA: TGCAGTGCAAATAGTCCCGGGGAGCTGTTTTTT. This sequence encodes CSANSPGELFF.

V gene TRBV5-4 combines with J gene TRBJ2-2, with D unresolved. Looked up from germline, CDR1 is SGHNT and CDR2 is YYREEE (reference sequence). CDR3 length: 14 amino acids. Trimming removed 2 bases at V and 4 bases at J, with 9 bases between. CDR3 nucleotides: TGTGCCAGCAGCTTTGCAGACGGCACCGGGGAGCTGTTTTTT. Its translation: CASSFADGTGELFF. Variable domain in full (rest from reference TRBV5-4 and TRBJ2-2): ETGVTQSPTHLIKTRGQQVTLRCSSQSGHNTVSWYQQALGQGPQFIFQYYREEENGRGNFPPRFSGLQFPNYSSELNVNALELDDSALYLCASSFADGTGELFFGEGSRLTVL.